These 17 T cell receptor beta chains were sequenced from one sample in a study of molecular identifiers for immune sequencing clone quantification. One entry per CDR3 protein, called by TCRdb with MiXCR from the PCR reads. The repertoire consists of 490,000 or so distinct CDR3 sequences, with around 25% occurring once and the leading ten covering approximately 0.8%. Sample: naive CD8+ T cells from blood, with Jurkat cell RNA spiked in. The sample's subset: FACS-sorted CD8+CD4-CCR7+CD45RA+ naive T cells. The receptors here all came from a human donor in good health. Some libraries in this study had Jurkat cell RNA spiked in.

Comments on this clonotype: A much larger clone sits a single nucleotide away, making a read error possible. V and J are TRBV6-1 and TRBJ2-7; no definite D call. Germline V lookup: CDR1 MNHNS, CDR2 SASEGT. The CDR3 sequence is 15 residues long. Here the CDR3 reads CVSSEASSGSEEQYF. The CDR3 DNA follows: TGTGTCAGCAGTGAAGCGTCTTCGGGCTCGGAGGAGCAGTACTTC.

This clonotype occurred many times. The chain links TRBV4-1 to TRBJ1-1; D ambiguous. V lost 0 bases to trimming and J lost 5 bases, with 13 bases between them. The CDR3 has 15 amino acids. CDR1 and CDR2 from the germline V gene are MGHRA and YSYEKL. CDR3 in amino acids: CASSQDQAMLTEAFF. The DNA for the CDR3 is TGCGCCAGCAGCCAAGATCAAGCGATGTTGACTGAAGCTTTCTTT.

Concerning this clonotype itself: In this CDR3 the conserved last residue, phenylalanine or tryptophan, is missing, so a read error is likely. The chain uses TRBV3-1 and TRBJ2-7; D is tentatively TRBD1 or TRBD2 (5 bases each). The CDR3 consists of 12 residues. The germline V gene encodes CDR1 LGHDT and CDR2 YNNKEL (reference sequence). Trimming stripped 4 bases from V and 6 bases from J, with 10 bases between. The CDR3 loop is CASSPGASEQYI. In DNA, the CDR3 is TGTGCCAGCAGCCCCGGGGCGAGCGAGCAGTACATC.

Many counts were recorded for this clonotype. The rearrangement links TRBV11-2 to TRBJ2-1; 7 nucleotides align to TRBD1. The V segment lost 1 base and the J segment 7 bases; nucleotides outside the gene matches: 10. The CDR3 covers 16 residues. In germline, CDR1 is SGHAT, CDR2 FQNNGV. The chain's CDR3 is CASSLVGTATWNEQFF. In DNA form, the CDR3 reads TGTGCCAGCAGCTTAGTGGGGACAGCTACATGGAATGAGCAGTTCTTC.

This clonotype was detected only once. Possible read error: a much larger clone is one base away. This rearrangement joins TRBV6-6 to TRBJ1-1, with 9 bases aligning to TRBD1. CDR1 and CDR2 (germline): MNHNY, SVGAGI (reference sequence). V was pared by 5 bases and J by 5 bases, with 9 bases of the junction left unmatched. This CDR3 comprises 15 residues. The CDR3 nucleotides are TGTGCCAGCAGTCCCCCTGACAGGGGGGAAACTGAAGCTTTCTTT. Protein: CASSPPDRGETEAFF.

The V and J genes are TRBV19 and TRBJ1-3, with D maybe TRBD1 (6 bases). The V and J ends lost 4 bases and 2 bases respectively, with 12 bases between them. Germline V gives CDR1 LNHDA, CDR2 SQIVND (reference sequence). There are 15 residues in the CDR3. The CDR3 here is CASSTHWGPGNTIYF. The CDR3, as DNA: TGTGCCAGTAGTACTCACTGGGGGCCTGGAAACACCATATATTTT.

The CDR3 region is CAWRANGAYEQYF. CDR3 in DNA: TGTGCCTGGAGGGCCAACGGAGCCTACGAGCAGTACTTC. The chain is built from TRBV30 and TRBJ2-7; no firm D call. Germline V gene sequence: CDR1 GTSNPN, CDR2 SVGIG (reference sequence). Trimming left V 3 bases short and J 2 bases short, with 11 bases between. The CDR3 length is 13 residues.

Notes on this clonotype: A junction boundary mismatches the germline segment, possibly from a read error. This sequence joins TRBV19 and TRBJ1-5; TRBD1 might be the D (6 bases). This CDR3 region has 14 residues. The germline gives CDR1 LNHDA, CDR2 SQIVND (reference sequence). The CDR3 bases are TGTGCCAGTCGTATGTGGGACACCAATCAGCCCCAGCATTTT. It encodes CASRMWDTNQPQHF.

The J gene is TRBJ1-5, the V gene TRBV3-1; D is undetermined. The CDR3 is made up of 13 amino acids. Germline V gene lookup returns CDR1 LGHDT and CDR2 YNNKEL (reference sequence). V was trimmed by 3 bases and J by 4 bases, leaving 7 bases between them. The CDR3 sequence is CASSHDPNQPQHF. Here the CDR3 DNA reads TGTGCCAGCAGCCACGACCCGAATCAGCCCCAGCATTTT. Drawing the rest from reference TRBV3-1 and TRBJ1-5, the complete variable domain is DTAVSQTPKYLVTQMGNDKSIKCEQNLGHDTMYWYKQDSKKFLKIMFSYNNKELIINETVPNRFSPKSPDKAHLNLHINSLELGDSAVYFCASSHDPNQPQHFGDGTRLSIL.

In its sample, this clonotype was seen many times. The V and J genes are TRBV5-4 and TRBJ2-6; a possible D gene is TRBD1 (6 bases). Germline V lookup: CDR1 SGHNT, CDR2 YYREEE (reference sequence). Deletions cut 5 bases from V and 2 bases from J, with 11 bases between. This CDR3 contains 15 residues. This chain's CDR3 is CASSQTGTGANVLTF. The CDR3 nucleotides are TGTGCCAGCAGTCAAACAGGGACTGGGGCCAACGTCCTGACTTTC.

This clonotype showed up just a few times. This chain joins TRBV30 and TRBJ2-7; no definite D call. In germline, CDR1 is GTSNPN, CDR2 SVGIG (reference sequence). The CDR3 length is 10 residues. Trimming took off 8 bases at V and 4 bases at J, with 9 bases between the two ends. The chain's CDR3 is CAVQAYEQYF. In nucleotides, the CDR3 is TGTGCCGTTCAAGCATACGAGCAGTACTTC.

Comment on this clonotype: Given a much more abundant clone one base away, this may be a read error. The V gene is TRBV6-5, the J gene TRBJ1-2, with TRBD1 as a possible D gene (5 bases). The germline V gene encodes CDR1 MNHEY and CDR2 SVGAGI. The CDR3 totals 14 residues. V lost 3 bases and J 2 bases, leaving 10 bases between the germline ends. DNA of the CDR3: TGTGCCAGCAGTTATTCTTCAGGGAACTATGGCTACACCTTC. It is translated as CASSYSSGNYGYTF.

This chain joins TRBV5-6 and TRBJ2-3; 10 nucleotides line up with TRBD2. V shed 5 bases and J 5 bases; nucleotides not matched to a gene: 8. This CDR3 spans 15 amino acids. CDR1 and CDR2 (germline): SGHDT, YYEEEE. The CDR3 coding sequence is TGTGCCAGCAGGACGAGCGGGGGGGCTCTAGATACGCAGTATTTT. Its translation: CASRTSGGALDTQYF.

The chain links TRBV24-1 to TRBJ1-6; 8 bases line up with TRBD1. Unmatched junction bases numbered 2, after V lost 7 bases and J lost 7 bases. The CDR3 is 13 amino acids. CDR1 is KGHDR, CDR2 SFDVKD, per germline. The CDR3 DNA reads as TGTGCCACCAGGGGACAGGAGAATTCACCCCTCCACTTT. Translated, it gives CATRGQENSPLHF.

The gene calls are TRBV9 and TRBJ1-2, with D unresolved. CDR1 is SGDLS and CDR2 is YYNGEE in the germline V gene. With 3 bases removed from V and 0 bases from J, the gap between germline ends came to 18 bases. This CDR3 contains 17 residues. The CDR3 loop is CASSASLIQTTNYGYTF. The CDR3 DNA reads as TGTGCCAGCAGCGCGTCCCTAATACAGACAACTAACTATGGCTACACCTTC.

This chain uses TRBV27 with TRBJ2-5; the match to TRBD1 covers 12 bases. Germline-derived CDR1 and CDR2 are MNHEY and SMNVEV (reference sequence). This CDR3 has 18 amino acids. V gave up 5 bases and J gave up 1 base; unmatched junction bases: 11. CDR3 region: CASSPDPGTGGIQETQYF. The CDR3, as DNA: TGTGCCAGCAGTCCAGACCCCGGGACAGGGGGCATCCAAGAGACCCAGTACTTC.

This clonotype was recorded many times. No DNA is shown, since the ends of the CDR3 on it are uncertain; the CDR3 is the one TCRdb lists. This sequence joins TRBV9 and TRBJ2-7; the D segment call TRBD1 is taken from the table without a DNA check. Germline CDR1 reads SGDLS; CDR2 reads YYNGEE. With termini counted, the CDR3 has 13 amino acids. The CDR3 sequence: CASSVGPGGEQYF.